This T cell receptor beta chain came from a study of cytomegalovirus exposure and HLA in healthy donors. Study findings and constraints: Upon later analysis, TCR association rates were observed to vary by HLA locus, being highest for DRB1 and lowest for HLA-C. It was reported that the classifier diagnosed cytomegalovirus status with high specificity and sensitivity in both the original and validation cohorts.

The primer mix had 60 Vbeta and 13 Jbeta primers. Here immunoSEQ multiplex PCR was the method, and the copy in TCRdb shows in-frame clones only, minus some. The table includes 90,000 to 150,000 clones, approximately 8% detected once. This clone has a handful of counts. Its antigen remains unidentified. V lost 7 bases and J lost 5; bases outside the gene matches: 4. The germline V gene encodes CDR1 MNHNY and CDR2 SVGAGI (reference sequence). The CDR3 extends over 13 amino acids. The clonotype comes from a middle-aged woman in good health and CMV-seropositive. This chain uses TRBV6-6 with TRBJ1-1, with 10 bases matching TRBD1. Sequencing was performed on PBMCs. The CDR3 DNA follows: TGTGCCAGCACCTGGACAGGGGGGACTGAAGCTTTCTTT. Translating it yields CASTWTGGTEAFF.